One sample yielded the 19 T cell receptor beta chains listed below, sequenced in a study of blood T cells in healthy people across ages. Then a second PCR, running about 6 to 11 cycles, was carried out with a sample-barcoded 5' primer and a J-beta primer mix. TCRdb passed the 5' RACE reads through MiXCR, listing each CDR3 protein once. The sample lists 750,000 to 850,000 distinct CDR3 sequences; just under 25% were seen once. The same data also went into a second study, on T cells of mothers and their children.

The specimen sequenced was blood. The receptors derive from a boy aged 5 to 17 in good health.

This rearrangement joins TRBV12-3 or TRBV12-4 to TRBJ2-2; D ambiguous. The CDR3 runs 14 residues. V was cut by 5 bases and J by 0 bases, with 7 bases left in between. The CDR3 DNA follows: TGTGCCAGCAGTACAACCCCGAACACCGGGGAGCTGTTTTTT. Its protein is CASSTTPNTGELFF.

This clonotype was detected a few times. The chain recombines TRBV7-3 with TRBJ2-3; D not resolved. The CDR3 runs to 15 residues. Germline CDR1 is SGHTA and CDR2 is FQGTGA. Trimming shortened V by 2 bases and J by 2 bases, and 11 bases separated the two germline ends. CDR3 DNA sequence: TGTGCCAGCAGCTTAGGGGTGACTTTCACAGATACGCAGTATTTT. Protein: CASSLGVTFTDTQYF.

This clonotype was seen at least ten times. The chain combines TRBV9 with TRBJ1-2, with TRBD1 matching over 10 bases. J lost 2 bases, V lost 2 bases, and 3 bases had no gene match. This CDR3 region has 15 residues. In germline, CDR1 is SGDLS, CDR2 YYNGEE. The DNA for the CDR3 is TGTGCCAGCAGCGTCTGGGGACAGGGGAACTATGGCTACACCTTC. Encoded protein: CASSVWGQGNYGYTF.

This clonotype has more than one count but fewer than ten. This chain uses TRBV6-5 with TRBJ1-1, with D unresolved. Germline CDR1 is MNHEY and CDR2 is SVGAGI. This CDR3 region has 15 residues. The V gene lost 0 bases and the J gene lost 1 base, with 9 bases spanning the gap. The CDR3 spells CASSYSTVGNTEAFF. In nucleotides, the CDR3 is TGTGCCAGCAGTTACTCTACGGTAGGGAACACTGAAGCTTTCTTT.

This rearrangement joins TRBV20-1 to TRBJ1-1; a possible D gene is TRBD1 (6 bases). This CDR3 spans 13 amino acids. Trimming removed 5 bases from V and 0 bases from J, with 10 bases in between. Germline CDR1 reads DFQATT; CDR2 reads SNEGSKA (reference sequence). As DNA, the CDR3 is TGCAGTGCTCGACAGGTGGTGAACACTGAAGCTTTCTTT. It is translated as CSARQVVNTEAFF.

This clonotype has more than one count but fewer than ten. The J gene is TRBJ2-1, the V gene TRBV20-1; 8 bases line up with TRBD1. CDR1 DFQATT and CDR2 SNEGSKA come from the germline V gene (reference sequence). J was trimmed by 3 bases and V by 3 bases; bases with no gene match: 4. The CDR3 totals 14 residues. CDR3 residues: CSASKTGVYNEQFF. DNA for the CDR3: TGCAGTGCTAGCAAGACAGGGGTCTACAATGAGCAGTTCTTC.

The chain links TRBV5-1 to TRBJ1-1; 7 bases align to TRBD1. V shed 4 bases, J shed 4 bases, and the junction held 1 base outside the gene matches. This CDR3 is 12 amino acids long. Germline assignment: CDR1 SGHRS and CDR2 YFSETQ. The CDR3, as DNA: TGCGCCAGCAGCGACAGGGCCACTGAAGCTTTCTTT. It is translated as CASSDRATEAFF. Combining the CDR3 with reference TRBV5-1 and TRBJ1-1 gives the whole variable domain KAGVTQTPRYLIKTRGQQVTLSCSPISGHRSVSWYQQTPGQGLQFLFEYFSETQRNKGNFPGRFSGRQFSNSRSEMNVSTLELGDSALYLCASSDRATEAFFGQGTRLTVV.

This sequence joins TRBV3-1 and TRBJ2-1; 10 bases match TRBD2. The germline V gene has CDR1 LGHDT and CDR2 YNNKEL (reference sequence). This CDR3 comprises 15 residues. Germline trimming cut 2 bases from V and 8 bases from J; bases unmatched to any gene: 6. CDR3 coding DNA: TGTGCCAGCAGCCAACCGGGACTAGCGATCGATGAGCAGTTCTTC. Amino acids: CASSQPGLAIDEQFF.

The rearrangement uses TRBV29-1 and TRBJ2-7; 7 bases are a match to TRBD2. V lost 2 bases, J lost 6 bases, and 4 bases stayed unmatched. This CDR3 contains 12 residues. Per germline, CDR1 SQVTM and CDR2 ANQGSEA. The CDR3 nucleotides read TGCAGCGTTGAAATAGCGGGCGCCGAGCAGTACTTC. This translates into CSVEIAGAEQYF.

The chain's CDR3 is CASSPGQGGPLHF. The CDR3, as DNA: TGTGCCAGCAGCCCCGGACAGGGTGGACCCCTCCACTTT. This chain uses TRBV9 with TRBJ1-6; 8 bases align to TRBD1. V shed 4 bases and J 12 bases; nucleotides not matched to a gene: 6. CDR3 length equals 13 residues. From germline, CDR1 is SGDLS and CDR2 YYNGEE.

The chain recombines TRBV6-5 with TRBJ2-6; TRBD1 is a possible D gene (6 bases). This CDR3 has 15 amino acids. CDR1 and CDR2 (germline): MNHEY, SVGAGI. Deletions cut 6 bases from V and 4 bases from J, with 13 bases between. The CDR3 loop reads CASRNTGSGANVLTF. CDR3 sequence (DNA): TGTGCCAGCAGAAATACAGGGTCAGGGGCCAACGTCCTGACTTTC.

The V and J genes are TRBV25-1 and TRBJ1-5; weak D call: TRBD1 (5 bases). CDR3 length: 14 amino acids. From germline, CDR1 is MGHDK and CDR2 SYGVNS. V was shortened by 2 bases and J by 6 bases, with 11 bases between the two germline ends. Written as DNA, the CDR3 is TGTGCCAGCAGTGAAGGGGCGGGGCGTCAGCCCCAGCATTTT. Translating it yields CASSEGAGRQPQHF.

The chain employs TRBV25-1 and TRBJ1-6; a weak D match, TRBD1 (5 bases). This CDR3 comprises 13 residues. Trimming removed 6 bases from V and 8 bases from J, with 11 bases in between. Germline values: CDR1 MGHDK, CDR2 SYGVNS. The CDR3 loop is CASRFQGHSPLHF. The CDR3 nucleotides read TGTGCCAGCAGGTTCCAGGGCCATTCACCCCTCCACTTT. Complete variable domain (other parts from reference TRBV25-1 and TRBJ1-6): EADIYQTPRYLVIGTGKKITLECSQTMGHDKMYWYQQDPGMELHLIHYSYGVNSTEKGDLSSESTVSRIRTEHFPLTLESARPSHTSQYLCASRFQGHSPLHFGNGTRLTVT.

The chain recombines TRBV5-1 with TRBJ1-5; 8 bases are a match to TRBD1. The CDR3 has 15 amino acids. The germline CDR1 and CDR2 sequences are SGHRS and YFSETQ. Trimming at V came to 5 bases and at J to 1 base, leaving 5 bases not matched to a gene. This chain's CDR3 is CASSYTGGSNQPQHF. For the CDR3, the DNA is TGCGCCAGCAGTTACACAGGGGGGAGCAATCAGCCCCAGCATTTT.

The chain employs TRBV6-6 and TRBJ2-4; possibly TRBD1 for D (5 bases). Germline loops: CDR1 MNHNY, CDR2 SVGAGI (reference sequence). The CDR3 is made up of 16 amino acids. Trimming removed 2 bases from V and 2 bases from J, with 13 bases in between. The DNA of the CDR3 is TGTGCCAGCAGTTACGATCCACAGGCTCCCAAAAACATTCAGTACTTC. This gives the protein CASSYDPQAPKNIQYF.

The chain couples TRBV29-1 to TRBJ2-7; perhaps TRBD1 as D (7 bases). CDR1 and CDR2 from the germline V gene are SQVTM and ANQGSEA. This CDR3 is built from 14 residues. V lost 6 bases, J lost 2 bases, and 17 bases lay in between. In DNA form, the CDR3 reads TGCAGCGTGTCAGGGGGGACGGCCACCTACGAGCAGTACTTC. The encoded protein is CSVSGGTATYEQYF.

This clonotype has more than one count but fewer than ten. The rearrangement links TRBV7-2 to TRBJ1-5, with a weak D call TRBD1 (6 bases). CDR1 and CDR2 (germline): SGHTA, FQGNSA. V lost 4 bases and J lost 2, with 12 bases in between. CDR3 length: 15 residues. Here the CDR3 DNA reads TGTGCCAGCAGCTCAGGTGGGGGGCGCAATCAGCCCCAGCATTTT. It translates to CASSSGGGRNQPQHF.

The CDR3 DNA sequence: TGTGCCAGCAGGCCGGGACTAGCGGGCTCGGATGAGCAGTTCTTC. Translating gives CASRPGLAGSDEQFF. The rearrangement links TRBV12-3 or TRBV12-4 to TRBJ2-5; TRBD2 matches at 12 bases. The DNA end is more similar to TRBJ2-1, so the J call may be wrong. The length of the CDR3 is 15 residues.

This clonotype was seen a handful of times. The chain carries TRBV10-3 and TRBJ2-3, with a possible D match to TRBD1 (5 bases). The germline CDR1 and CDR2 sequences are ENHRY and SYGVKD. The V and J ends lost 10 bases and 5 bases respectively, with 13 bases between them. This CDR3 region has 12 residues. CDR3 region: CASGIQGDTQYF. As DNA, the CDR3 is TGTGCCAGCGGTATCCAGGGAGATACGCAGTATTTT.